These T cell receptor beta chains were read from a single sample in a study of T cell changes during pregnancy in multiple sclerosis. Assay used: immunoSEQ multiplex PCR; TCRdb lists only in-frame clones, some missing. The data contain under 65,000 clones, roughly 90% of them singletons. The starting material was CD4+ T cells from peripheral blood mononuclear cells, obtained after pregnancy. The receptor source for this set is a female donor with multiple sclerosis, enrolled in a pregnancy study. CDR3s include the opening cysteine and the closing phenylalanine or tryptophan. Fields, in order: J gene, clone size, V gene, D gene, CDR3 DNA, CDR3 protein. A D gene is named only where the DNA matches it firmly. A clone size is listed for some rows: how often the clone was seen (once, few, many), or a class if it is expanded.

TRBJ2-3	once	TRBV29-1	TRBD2	TGCAGCGTTGAATGGCTAGCGGGGGGGCAGGGTACGCAGTATTTT	CSVEWLAGGQGTQYF
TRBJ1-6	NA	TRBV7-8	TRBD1	TGTGCCAGCAGCGGACGACAGGGGGCGAATCCGTCCTATAATTCACCCCTCCACTTT	CASSGRQGANPSYNSPLHF
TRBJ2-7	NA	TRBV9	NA	TGTGCCAGCAGCGTAGCTAGAGGTCCGGGCGAGCAGTACTTC	CASSVARGPGEQYF
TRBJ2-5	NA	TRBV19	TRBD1	TGTGCCAGTAGTGGGCAGAGAACCAGGGGGCGGGAGACCCAGTACTTC	CASSGQRTRGRETQYF
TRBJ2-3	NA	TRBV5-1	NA	TGCGCCAGCAGCTTGGCTCTAGCGCAAGATACGCAGTATTTT	CASSLALAQDTQYF
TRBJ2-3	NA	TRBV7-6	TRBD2	TGTGCCAGCACCCGACTAGCGGGGGGGCACACAGATACGCAGTATTTT	CASTRLAGGHTDTQYF
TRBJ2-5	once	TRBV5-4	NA	TGTGCCAGCAGCTTGCCGAGGGGGGGCAGAGAGACCCAGTACTTC	CASSLPRGGRETQYF
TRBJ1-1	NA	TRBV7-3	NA	TGTGCCAGCAGCTTACAGGTGAACACTGAAGCTTTCTTT	CASSLQVNTEAFF
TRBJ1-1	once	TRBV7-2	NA	TGTGCCAGCAGCTTAATGGTACAGGGGAACACTGAAGCTTTCTTT	CASSLMVQGNTEAFF
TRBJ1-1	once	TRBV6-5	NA	TGTGCCAGCAGTTACTCTTCAGGGATTGGCACTGAAGCTTTCTTT	CASSYSSGIGTEAFF
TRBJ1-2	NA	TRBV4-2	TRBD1	TGTGCCAGCAGCCCTCCCCGACAGGGGGTGGGTGGCTACACCTTC	CASSPPRQGVGGYTF
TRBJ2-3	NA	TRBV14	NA	TGTGCCAGCAGTTTAGGGGTAGCGGTCCTCGCAGATACGCAGTATTTT	CASSLGVAVLADTQYF
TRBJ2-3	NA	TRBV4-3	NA	TGCGCCAGCAGCCAAGGCTCCCGCCCGGGAATGAGCACAGATACGCAGTATTTT	CASSQGSRPGMSTDTQYF
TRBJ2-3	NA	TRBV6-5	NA	TGTGCCAGCAGTTACGACAACACAGATACGCAGTATTTT	CASSYDNTDTQYF
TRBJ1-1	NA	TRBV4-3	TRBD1	TGCGCCAGCAGCCAAGATATCGACAGGGGTTCTTTCTTT	CASSQDIDRGSFF
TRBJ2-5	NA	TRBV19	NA	TGTGCCAGTACCGGAGGGGGGGTTGGAGAGACCCAGTACTTC	CASTGGGVGETQYF
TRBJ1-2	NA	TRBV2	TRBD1	TGTGCCAGCAGTTCAGGGGGCTGGGCTAACTATGGCTACACCTTC	CASSSGGWANYGYTF
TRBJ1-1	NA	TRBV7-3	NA	TGTGCCAGCAGCTTAACGGGAGTAGGGACTGAAGCTTTCTTT	CASSLTGVGTEAFF
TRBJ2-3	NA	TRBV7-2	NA	TGTGCCAGCAGCCTACGACTAAGGGAAGATACGCAGTATTTT	CASSLRLREDTQYF
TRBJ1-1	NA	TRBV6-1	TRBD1	TGTGCCAGCAGTGAGGACAGGCGTTTTCGAACTGAAGCTTTCTTT	CASSEDRRFRTEAFF
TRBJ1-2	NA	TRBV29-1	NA	TGCAGCGTTGAAGTGAACGGGTTGGGCTACACCTTC	CSVEVNGLGYTF
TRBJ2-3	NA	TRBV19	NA	TGTGCCAGTAGTATATTAACTACTAGCACAGATACGCAGTATTTT	CASSILTTSTDTQYF
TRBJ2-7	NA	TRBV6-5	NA	TGTGCCAGCAGTTACACCATCGGTGTCTCCTACGAGCAGTACTTC	CASSYTIGVSYEQYF
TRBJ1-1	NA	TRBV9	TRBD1	TGTGCCAGCAGCGTGGGCGACAGGGGGCGAAGAGCTTTCTTT	CASSVGDRGRRAFF
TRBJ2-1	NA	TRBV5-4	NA	TGTGCCAGCAGCCCGGGCGGGGTCCGGTCCTACAATGAGCAGTTCTTC	CASSPGGVRSYNEQFF